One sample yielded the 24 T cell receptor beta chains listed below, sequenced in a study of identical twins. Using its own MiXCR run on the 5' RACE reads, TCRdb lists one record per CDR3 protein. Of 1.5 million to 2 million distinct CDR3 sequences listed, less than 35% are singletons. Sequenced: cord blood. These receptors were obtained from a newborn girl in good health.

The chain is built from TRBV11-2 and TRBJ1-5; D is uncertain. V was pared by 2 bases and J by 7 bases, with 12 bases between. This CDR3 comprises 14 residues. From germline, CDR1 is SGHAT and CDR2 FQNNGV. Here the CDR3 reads CASSLKAGGQPQHF. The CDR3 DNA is TGTGCCAGCAGCTTAAAGGCAGGAGGACAGCCCCAGCATTTT.

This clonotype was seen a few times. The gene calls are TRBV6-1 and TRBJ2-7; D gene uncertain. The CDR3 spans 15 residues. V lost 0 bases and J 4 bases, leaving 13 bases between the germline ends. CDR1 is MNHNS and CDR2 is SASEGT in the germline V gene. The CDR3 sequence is CASSEAQGPIYEQYF. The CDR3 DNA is TGTGCCAGCAGTGAAGCGCAAGGGCCCATTTACGAGCAGTACTTC.

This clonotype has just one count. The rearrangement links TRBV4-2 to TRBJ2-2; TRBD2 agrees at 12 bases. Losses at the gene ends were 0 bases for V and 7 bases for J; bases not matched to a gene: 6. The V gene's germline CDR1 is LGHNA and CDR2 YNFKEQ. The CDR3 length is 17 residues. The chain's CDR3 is CASSQELAGGPGGELFF. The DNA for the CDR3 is TGTGCCAGCAGCCAAGAGCTAGCGGGAGGGCCAGGCGGGGAGCTGTTTTTT.

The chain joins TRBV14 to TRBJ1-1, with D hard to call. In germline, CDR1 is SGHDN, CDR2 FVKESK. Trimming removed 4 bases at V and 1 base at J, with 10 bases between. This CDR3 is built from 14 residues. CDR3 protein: CASSLMPGNTEAFF. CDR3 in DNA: TGTGCCAGCAGCCTAATGCCGGGGAACACTGAAGCTTTCTTT. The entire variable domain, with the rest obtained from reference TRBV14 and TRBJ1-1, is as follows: EAGVTQFPSHSVIEKGQTVTLRCDPISGHDNLYWYRRVMGKEIKFLLHFVKESKQDESGMPNNRFLAERTGGTYSTLKVQPAELEDSGVYFCASSLMPGNTEAFFGQGTRLTVV.

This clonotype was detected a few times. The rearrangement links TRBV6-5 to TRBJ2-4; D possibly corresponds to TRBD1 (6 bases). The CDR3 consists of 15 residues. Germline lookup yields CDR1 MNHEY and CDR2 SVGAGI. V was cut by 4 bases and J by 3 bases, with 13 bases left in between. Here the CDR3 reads CASSWDIGVKNIQYF. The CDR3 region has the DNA TGTGCCAGCAGTTGGGACATAGGGGTCAAAAACATTCAGTACTTC.

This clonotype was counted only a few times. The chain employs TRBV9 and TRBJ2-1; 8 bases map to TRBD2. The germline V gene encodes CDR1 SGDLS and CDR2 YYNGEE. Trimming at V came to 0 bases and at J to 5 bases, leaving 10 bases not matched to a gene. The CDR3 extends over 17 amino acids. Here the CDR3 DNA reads TGTGCCAGCAGCGTAGAAGCCGGGCGGGGGGTTAACAATGAGCAGTTCTTC. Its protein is CASSVEAGRGVNNEQFF.

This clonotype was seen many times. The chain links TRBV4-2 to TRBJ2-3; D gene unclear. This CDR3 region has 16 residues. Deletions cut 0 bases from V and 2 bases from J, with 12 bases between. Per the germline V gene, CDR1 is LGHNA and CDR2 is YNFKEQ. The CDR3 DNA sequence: TGTGCCAGCAGCCAAGAAGGGCTTGTTACCACAGATACGCAGTATTTT. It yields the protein CASSQEGLVTTDTQYF.

CDR3 nucleotide sequence: TGCGCCAGCAGCCATATAAATCAGCCCCAGCATTTT. Protein sequence: CASSHINQPQHF. V is TRBV4-1 and J is TRBJ1-5; D ambiguous. V was trimmed by 3 bases and J by 4 bases, leaving 4 bases between them. The CDR3 extends over 12 amino acids. Germline V gene sequence: CDR1 MGHRA, CDR2 YSYEKL.

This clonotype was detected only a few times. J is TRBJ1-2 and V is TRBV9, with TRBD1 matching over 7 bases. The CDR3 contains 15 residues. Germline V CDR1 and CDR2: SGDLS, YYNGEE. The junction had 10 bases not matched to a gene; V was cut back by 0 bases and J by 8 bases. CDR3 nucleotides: TGTGCCAGCAGCGTAGATCCTGGAACAGGGGAGGGCTACACCTTC. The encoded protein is CASSVDPGTGEGYTF.

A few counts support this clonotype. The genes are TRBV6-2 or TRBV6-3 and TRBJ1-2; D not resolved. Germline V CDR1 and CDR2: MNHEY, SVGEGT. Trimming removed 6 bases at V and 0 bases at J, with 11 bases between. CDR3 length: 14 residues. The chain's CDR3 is CASSPFGPNYGYTF. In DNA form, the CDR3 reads TGTGCCAGCAGCCCTTTTGGACCTAACTATGGCTACACCTTC.

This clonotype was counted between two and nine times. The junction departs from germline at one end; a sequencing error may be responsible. Here the CDR3 DNA reads TGTGCCAGCAGCTTACGTGTTGGGAGCTCCTACGGGCAGTACTTC. It encodes CASSLRVGSSYGQYF. The chain joins TRBV7-7 to TRBJ2-7, with D tentatively TRBD2 (5 bases). Per germline, CDR1 SSHAT and CDR2 FNYEAQ (reference sequence). This CDR3 has 15 residues.

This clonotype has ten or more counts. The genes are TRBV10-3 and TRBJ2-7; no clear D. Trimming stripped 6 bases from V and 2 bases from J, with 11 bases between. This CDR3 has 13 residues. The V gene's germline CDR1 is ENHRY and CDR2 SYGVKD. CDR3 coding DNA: TGTGCCATCAGAGCAGACGGAGCCTACGAGCAGTACTTC. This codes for CAIRADGAYEQYF.

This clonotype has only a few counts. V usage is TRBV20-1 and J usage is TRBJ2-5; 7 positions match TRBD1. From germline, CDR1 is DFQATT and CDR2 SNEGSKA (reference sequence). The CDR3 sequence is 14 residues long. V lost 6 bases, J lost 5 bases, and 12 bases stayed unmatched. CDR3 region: CSATNRGLGETQYF. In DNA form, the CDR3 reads TGCAGTGCCACTAACAGGGGTTTAGGTGAGACCCAGTACTTC.

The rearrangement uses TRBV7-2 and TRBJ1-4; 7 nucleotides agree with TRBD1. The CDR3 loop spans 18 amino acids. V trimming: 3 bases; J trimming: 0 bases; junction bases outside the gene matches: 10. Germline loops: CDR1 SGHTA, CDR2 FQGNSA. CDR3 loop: CASSLGLNRGSTNEKLFF. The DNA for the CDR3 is TGTGCCAGCAGCTTGGGGCTTAACAGGGGATCAACTAATGAAAAACTGTTTTTT.

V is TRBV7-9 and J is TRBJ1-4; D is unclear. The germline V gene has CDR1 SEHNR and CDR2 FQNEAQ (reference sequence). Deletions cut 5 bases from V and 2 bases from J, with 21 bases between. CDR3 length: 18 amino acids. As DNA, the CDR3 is TGTGCCAGCAGCACCCCGGGCTCTCCCTCGGCCACTAATGAAAAACTGTTTTTT. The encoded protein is CASSTPGSPSATNEKLFF.

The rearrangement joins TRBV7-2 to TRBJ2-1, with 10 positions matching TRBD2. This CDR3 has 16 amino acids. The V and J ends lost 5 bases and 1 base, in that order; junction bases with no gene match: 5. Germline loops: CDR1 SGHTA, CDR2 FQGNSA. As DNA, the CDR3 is TGTGCCAGCAGCCCACCTAGCGGGAGATCCTACAATGAGCAGTTCTTC. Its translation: CASSPPSGRSYNEQFF.

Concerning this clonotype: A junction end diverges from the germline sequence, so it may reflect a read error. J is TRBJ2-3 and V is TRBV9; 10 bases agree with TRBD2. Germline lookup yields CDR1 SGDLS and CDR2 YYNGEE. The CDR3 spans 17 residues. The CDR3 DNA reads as TGTGCCAGCAGCTCAAAGATGTCTAGCGGGGGACCAGATACGCAGAATTTT. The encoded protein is CASSSKMSSGGPDTQNF.

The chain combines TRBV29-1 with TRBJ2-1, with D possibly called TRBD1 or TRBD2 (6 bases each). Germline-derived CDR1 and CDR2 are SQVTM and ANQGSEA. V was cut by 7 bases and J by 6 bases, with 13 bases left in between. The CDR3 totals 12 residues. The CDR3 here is CSGNWGANEQFF. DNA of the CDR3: TGCAGCGGCAATTGGGGGGCCAATGAGCAGTTCTTC.

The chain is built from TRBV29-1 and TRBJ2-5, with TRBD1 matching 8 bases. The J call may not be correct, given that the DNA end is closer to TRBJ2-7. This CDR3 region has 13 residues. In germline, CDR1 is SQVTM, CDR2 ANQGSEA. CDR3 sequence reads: CSAEAGGSYEQYF. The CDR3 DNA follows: TGCAGCGCTGAGGCAGGGGGCAGTTACGAGCAGTACTTC.

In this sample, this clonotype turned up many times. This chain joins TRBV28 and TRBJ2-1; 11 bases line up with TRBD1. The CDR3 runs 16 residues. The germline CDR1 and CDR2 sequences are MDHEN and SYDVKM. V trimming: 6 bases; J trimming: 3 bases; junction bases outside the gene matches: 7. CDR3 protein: CASSPPGTGGYNEQFF. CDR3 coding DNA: TGTGCCAGCAGCCCCCCCGGGACAGGGGGCTACAATGAGCAGTTCTTC.

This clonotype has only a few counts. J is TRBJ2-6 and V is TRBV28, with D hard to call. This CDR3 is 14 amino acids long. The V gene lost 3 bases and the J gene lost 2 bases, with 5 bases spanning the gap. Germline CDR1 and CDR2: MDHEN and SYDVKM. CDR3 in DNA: TGTGCCAGCAGTTTGTTCGCTGGGGCCAACGTCCTGACTTTC. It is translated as CASSLFAGANVLTF.

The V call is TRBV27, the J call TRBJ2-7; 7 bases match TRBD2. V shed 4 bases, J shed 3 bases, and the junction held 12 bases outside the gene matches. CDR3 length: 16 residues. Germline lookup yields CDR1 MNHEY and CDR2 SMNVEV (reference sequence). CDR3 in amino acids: CASSSTVQRGSYEQYF. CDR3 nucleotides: TGTGCCAGCAGTTCCACCGTCCAGCGGGGAAGCTACGAGCAGTACTTC.

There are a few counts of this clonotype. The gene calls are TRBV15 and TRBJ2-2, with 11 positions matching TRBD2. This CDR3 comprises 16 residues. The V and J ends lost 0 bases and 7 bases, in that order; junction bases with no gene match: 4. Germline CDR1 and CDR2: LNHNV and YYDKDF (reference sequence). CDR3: CATSRDLAGGIGELFF. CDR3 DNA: TGTGCCACCAGCAGAGATTTAGCGGGAGGGATCGGGGAGCTGTTTTTT.

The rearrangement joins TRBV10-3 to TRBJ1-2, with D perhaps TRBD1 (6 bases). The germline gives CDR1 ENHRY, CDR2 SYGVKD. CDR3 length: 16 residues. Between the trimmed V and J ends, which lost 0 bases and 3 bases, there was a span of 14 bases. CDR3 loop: CAISESGGTSYYGYTF. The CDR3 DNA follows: TGTGCCATCAGTGAGTCGGGTGGGACATCTTACTATGGCTACACCTTC.